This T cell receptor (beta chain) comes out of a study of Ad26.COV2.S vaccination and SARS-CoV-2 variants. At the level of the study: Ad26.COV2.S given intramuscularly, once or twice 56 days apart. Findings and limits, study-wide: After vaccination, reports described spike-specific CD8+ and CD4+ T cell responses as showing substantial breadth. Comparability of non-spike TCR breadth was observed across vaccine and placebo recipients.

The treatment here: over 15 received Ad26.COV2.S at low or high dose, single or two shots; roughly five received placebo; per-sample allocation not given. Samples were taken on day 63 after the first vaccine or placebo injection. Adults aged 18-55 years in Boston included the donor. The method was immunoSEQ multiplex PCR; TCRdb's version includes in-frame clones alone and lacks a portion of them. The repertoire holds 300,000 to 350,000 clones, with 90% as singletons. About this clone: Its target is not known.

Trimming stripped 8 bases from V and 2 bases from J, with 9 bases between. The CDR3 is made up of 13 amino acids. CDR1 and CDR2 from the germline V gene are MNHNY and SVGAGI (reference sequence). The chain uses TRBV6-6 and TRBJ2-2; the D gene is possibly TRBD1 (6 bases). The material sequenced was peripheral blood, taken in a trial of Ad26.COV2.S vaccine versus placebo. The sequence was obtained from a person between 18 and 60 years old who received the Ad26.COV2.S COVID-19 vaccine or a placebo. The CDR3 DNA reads TGTGCCAGCGGGACACCCAACACCGGGGAGCTGTTTTTT. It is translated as CASGTPNTGELFF.